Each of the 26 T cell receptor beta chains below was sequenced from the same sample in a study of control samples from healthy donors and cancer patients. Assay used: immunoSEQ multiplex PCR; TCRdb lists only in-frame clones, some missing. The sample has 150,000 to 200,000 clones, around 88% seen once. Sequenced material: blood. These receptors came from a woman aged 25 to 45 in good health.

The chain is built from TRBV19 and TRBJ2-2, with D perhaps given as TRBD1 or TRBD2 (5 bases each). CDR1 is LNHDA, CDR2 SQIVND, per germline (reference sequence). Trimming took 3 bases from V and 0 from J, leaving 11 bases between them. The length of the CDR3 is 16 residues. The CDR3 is CASSMRGGPNTGELFF. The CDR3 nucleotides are TGTGCCAGTAGTATGAGGGGTGGCCCGAACACCGGGGAGCTGTTTTTT.

CDR3 sequence: CASRTGGQETQYF. DNA for the CDR3: TGTGCCAGCAGGACAGGGGGCCAAGAGACCCAGTACTTC. The V and J genes are TRBV27 and TRBJ2-5; 9 nucleotides match TRBD1. V trimming: 6 bases; J trimming: 1 base; junction bases outside the gene matches: 0. This CDR3 is 13 amino acids long. CDR1 MNHEY and CDR2 SMNVEV come from the germline V gene (reference sequence).

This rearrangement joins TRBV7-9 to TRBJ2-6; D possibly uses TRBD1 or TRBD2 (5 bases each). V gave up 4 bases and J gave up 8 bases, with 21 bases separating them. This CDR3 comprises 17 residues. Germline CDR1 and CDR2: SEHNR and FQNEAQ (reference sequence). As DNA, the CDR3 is TGTGCCAGCAGCTCGACATTCCGGGACGCCGGATCCAACGTCCTGACTTTC. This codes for CASSSTFRDAGSNVLTF.

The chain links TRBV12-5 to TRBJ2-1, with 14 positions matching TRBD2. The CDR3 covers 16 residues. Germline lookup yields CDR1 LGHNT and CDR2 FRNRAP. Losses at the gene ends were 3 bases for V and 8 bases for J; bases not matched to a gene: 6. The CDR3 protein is CASGFGTSGSGDEQFF. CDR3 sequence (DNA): TGTGCTAGTGGTTTTGGGACTAGCGGGAGCGGCGATGAGCAGTTCTTC.

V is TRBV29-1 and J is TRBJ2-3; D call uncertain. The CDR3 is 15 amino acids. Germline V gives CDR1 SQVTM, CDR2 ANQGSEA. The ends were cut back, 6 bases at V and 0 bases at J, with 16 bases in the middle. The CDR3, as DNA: TGCAGCGTCACCACGGCACGGGCTAGCACAGATACGCAGTATTTT. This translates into CSVTTARASTDTQYF.

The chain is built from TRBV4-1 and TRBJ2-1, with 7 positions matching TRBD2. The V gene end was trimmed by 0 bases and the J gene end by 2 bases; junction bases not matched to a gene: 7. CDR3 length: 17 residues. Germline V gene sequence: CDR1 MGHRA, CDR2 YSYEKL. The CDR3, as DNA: TGCGCCAGCAGCCAAGATCCGATCGGGACTACCTACAATGAGCAGTTCTTC. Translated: CASSQDPIGTTYNEQFF.

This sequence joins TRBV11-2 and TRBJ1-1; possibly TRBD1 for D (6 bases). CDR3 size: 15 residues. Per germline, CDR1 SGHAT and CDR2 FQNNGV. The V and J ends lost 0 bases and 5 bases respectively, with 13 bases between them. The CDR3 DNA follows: TGTGCCAGCAGCTTAGATGGGGGGCGCCGAACTGAAGCTTTCTTT. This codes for CASSLDGGRRTEAFF.

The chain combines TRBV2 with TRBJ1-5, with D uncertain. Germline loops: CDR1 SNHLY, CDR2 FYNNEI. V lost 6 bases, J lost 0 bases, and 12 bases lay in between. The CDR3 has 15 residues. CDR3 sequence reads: CASRTDGLSNQPQHF. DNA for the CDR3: TGTGCCAGCAGGACGGACGGCCTTAGCAATCAGCCCCAGCATTTT.

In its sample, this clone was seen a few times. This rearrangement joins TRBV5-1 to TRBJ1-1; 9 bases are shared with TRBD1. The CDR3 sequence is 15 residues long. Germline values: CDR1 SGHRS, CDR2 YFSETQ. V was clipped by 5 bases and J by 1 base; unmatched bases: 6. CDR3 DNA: TGCGCCAGCAGTCAACAGGGGGCTTCGAACACTGAAGCTTTCTTT. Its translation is CASSQQGASNTEAFF.

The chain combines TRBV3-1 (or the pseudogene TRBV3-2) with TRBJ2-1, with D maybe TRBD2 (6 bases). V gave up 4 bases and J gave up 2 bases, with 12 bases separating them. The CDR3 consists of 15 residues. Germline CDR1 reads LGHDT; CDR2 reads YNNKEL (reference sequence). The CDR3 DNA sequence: TGTGCCAGCAGCCCGGGACTCGGAACCTACAATGAGCAGTTCTTC. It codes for CASSPGLGTYNEQFF.

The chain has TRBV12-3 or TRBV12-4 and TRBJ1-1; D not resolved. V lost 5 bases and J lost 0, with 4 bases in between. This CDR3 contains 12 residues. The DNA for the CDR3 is TGTGCCAGCAGTAATATGAACACTGAAGCTTTCTTT. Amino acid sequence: CASSNMNTEAFF.

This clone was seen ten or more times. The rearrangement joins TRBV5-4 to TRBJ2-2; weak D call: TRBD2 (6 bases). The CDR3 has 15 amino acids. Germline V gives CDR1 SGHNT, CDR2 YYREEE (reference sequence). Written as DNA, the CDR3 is TGTGCTACGTCACCGGCGACTCCTAGCGTCGGGGAGCTGTTTTTT. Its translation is CATSPATPSVGELFF.

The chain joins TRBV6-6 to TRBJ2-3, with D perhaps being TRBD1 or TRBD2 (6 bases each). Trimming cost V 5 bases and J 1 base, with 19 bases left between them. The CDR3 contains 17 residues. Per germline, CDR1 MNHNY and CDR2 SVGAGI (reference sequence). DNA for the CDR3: TGTGCCAGCAGTCCTACAGGGACTGTCCTAGGCACAGATACGCAGTATTTT. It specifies CASSPTGTVLGTDTQYF.

The DNA for the CDR3 is TGCAGCGTGGTCCAGGGAAGACCTAACTATGGCTACACCTTC. Translated, it gives CSVVQGRPNYGYTF. The chain recombines TRBV29-1 with TRBJ1-2; possible D gene TRBD1, 5 bases. Germline CDR1 is SQVTM and CDR2 is ANQGSEA. V lost 6 bases to trimming and J lost 0 bases, with 14 bases between them. The CDR3 has 14 residues.

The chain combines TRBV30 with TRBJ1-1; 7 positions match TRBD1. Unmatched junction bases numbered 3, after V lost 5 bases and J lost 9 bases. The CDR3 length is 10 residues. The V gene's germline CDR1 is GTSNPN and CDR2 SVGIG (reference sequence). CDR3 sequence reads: CAWDRVKAFF. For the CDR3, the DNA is TGTGCCTGGGACAGGGTCAAAGCTTTCTTT.

The CDR3 spells CASSLYGMFEQYF. DNA of the CDR3: TGTGCCAGCTCACTATACGGGATGTTCGAGCAGTACTTC. The chain joins TRBV18 to TRBJ2-7; D might be TRBD2 (5 bases). V gave up 4 bases and J gave up 6 bases, with 13 bases separating them. The germline gives CDR1 KGHSH, CDR2 LQKENI. CDR3 length: 13 amino acids. Complete variable domain (other parts from reference TRBV18 and TRBJ2-7): NAGVMQNPRHLVRRRGQEARLRCSPMKGHSHVYWYRQLPEEGLKFMVYLQKENIIDESGMPKERFSAEFPKEGPSILRIQQVVRGDSAAYFCASSLYGMFEQYFGPGTRLTVT.

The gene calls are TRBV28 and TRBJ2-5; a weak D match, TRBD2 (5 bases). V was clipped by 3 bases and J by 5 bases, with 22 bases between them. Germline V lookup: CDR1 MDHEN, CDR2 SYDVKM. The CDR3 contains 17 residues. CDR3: CASSLLEASGRPETQYF. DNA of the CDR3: TGTGCCAGCAGTTTGTTAGAAGCCAGCGGCAGGCCGGAGACCCAGTACTTC.

The CDR3 DNA is TGTGCCAGCAGTTTACGCGGTGTTCCAGATACGCAGTATTTT. It yields the protein CASSLRGVPDTQYF. The chain combines TRBV27 with TRBJ2-3; D unclear. Trimming removed 2 bases from V and 4 bases from J, with 10 bases in between. This CDR3 comprises 14 residues. Germline CDR1 reads MNHEY; CDR2 reads SMNVEV (reference sequence).

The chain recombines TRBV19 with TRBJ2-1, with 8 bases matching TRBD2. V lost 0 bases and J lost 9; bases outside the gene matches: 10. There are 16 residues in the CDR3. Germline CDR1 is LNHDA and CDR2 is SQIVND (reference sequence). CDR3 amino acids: CASSIDGGRPVGEQFF. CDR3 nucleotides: TGTGCCAGTAGTATAGATGGCGGGAGGCCGGTTGGTGAGCAGTTCTTC.

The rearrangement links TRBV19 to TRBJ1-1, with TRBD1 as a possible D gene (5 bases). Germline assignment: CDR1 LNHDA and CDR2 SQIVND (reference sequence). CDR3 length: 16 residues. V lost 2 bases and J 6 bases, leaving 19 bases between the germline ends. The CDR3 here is CASSILSGGSSSEAFF. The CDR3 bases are TGTGCCAGTAGTATACTTTCGGGGGGAAGTAGCTCTGAAGCTTTCTTT.

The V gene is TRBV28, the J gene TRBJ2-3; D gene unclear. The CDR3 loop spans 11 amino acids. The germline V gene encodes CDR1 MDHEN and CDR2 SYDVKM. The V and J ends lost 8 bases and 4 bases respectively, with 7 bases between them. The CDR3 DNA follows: TGTGCCAGCGGGCCCCCAGATACGCAGTATTTT. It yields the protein CASGPPDTQYF.

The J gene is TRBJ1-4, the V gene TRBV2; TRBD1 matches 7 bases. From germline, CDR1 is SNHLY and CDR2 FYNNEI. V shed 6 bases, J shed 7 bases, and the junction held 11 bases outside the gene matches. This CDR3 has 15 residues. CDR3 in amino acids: CASRKRDSSVEKLFF. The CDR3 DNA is TGTGCCAGCAGAAAGAGGGACAGTAGCGTTGAAAAACTGTTTTTT.

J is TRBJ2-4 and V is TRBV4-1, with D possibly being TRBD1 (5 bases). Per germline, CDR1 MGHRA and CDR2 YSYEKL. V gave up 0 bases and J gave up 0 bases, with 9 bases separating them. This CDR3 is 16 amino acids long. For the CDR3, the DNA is TGCGCCAGCAGCCAAGACAGGGTACTAGCCAAAAACATTCAGTACTTC. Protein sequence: CASSQDRVLAKNIQYF.

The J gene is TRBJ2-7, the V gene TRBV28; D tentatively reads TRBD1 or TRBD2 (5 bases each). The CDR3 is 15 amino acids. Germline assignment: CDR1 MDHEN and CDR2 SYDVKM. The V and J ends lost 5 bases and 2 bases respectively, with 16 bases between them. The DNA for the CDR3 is TGTGCCAGCAGTCCCTCCTGGGACCGAGCCTACGAGCAGTACTTC. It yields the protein CASSPSWDRAYEQYF. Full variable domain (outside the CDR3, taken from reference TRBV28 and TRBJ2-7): DVKVTQSSRYLVKRTGEKVFLECVQDMDHENMFWYRQDPGLGLRLIYFSYDVKMKEKGDIPEGYSVSREKKERFSLILESASTNQTSMYLCASSPSWDRAYEQYFGPGTRLTVT.

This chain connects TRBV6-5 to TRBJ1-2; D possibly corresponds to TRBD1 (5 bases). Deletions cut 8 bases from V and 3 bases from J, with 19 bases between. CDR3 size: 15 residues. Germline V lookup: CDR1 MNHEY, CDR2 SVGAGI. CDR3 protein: CASERARATYYGYTF. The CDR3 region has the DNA TGTGCCAGCGAGCGGGCCAGGGCCACTTACTATGGCTACACCTTC.

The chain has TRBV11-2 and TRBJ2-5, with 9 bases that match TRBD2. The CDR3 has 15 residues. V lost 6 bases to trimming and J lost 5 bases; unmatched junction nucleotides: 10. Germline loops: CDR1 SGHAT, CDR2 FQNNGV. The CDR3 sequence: CASSPTSGTSETQYF. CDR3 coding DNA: TGTGCCAGCAGTCCGACTAGCGGTACGTCGGAGACCCAGTACTTC.